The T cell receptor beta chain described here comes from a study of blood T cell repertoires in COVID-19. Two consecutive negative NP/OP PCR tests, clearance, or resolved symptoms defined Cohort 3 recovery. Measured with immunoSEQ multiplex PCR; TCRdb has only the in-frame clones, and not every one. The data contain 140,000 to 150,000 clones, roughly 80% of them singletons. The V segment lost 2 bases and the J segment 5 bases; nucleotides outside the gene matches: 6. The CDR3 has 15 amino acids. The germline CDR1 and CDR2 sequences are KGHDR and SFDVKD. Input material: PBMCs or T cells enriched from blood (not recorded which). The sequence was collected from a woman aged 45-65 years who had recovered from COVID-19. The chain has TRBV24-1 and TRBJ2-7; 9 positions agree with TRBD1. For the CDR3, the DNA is TGTGCCACCAGTGATTCTAGGACAGGGGCCAACGAGCAGTACTTC. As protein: CATSDSRTGANEQYF.